Included here is one T cell receptor beta chain sequence, with context. In the original processing: Cell counts per sample came from amplifying reference gene primers. Clones were sequenced by immunoSEQ multiplex PCR, and TCRdb holds only the in-frame ones, with some missing. Clonal size and the V and J genes are those of that table, whereas D and trimming came from the DNA. The profile covers approximately 200,000 clones, with 65% to 80% appearing a single time and 9.5% to 15% taken by the ten largest. Germline V CDR1 and CDR2: LGHNA, YSLEER. The CDR3 is made up of 15 amino acids. Trimming removed 0 bases at V and 5 bases at J, with 12 bases between. This sample was included in a study of blood T cell repertoires in COVID-19. Study in general: The United States, Italy and Spain supplied acute and convalescent COVID-19 samples. T cells, B-cell-depleted T cells, or PBMCs provided the cDNA or gDNA that served as material.

The sample was peripheral blood. The rearrangement joins TRBV4-3 to TRBJ2-3, with D possibly matching TRBD2 (6 bases). The sequence was obtained from a woman in her forties or fifties with acute or convalescent COVID-19. The CDR3: CASSQEGLAIDTQYF. The DNA for the CDR3 is TGCGCCAGCAGCCAAGAAGGGCTAGCGATAGATACGCAGTATTTT.